This T cell receptor (beta chain) was identified in a study of blood T cell repertoires in COVID-19. Study in general: Sources were T cells, B-cell-depleted T cells, or PBMCs; the material itself was cDNA or gDNA.

CDR3 length: 14 amino acids. V dropped 10 bases and J dropped 4 bases, with 17 bases sitting between them. Germline CDR1 reads MNHEY; CDR2 reads SMNVEV (reference sequence). Original handling: By means of reference gene primer amplification, nucleated cell counts were estimated. Generated by immunoSEQ multiplex PCR, the TCRdb table keeps only in-frame clones and is missing some. The V and J calls and clone size come from that table; D and trimming were worked out from the DNA. The sample carries under 400,000 clones, around 89% recorded once. The specimen was peripheral blood. The TCR was taken from a woman aged 25 to 39 with COVID-19, enrolled during active disease. This chain uses TRBV27 with TRBJ2-1; tentatively, D is TRBD2 (5 bases). CDR3 sequence (DNA): TGTGCCACCAAGCCGGGGATCGGTTACAATGAGCAGTTCTTC. This gives the protein CATKPGIGYNEQFF.